A selection of T cell receptor beta chains follows, all from one sample in a study of CD8+CD57+ T cells in acquired aplastic anemia. TCRdb re-called the reads through MiXCR, storing one row per CDR3 protein. The sample has about 190,000 distinct CDR3 sequences; around 59% are singletons. What was sequenced was sorted CD4+, CD8+, or CD8+CD57+ T cells (not recorded which) from PBMCs. All receptors come from a human donor in good health, serving as a control. Each CDR3 is given with its conserved first and last residue. The D gene is left open where the match is weak. Clone size appears in some rows only: once, few, many, or a class for an expanded clone.

>TRBJ1-6|NA|NA|TRBV2
TGTGCCAGCAGTGACGCAGGCCCGTTCTTGAATTCACCCCTCCACTTT
CASSDAGPFLNSPLHF
>TRBJ1-1|NA|many|TRBV11-1
TGTGCCAGCAGCCAGACCCTGAATGAAGCTTTCTTT
CASSQTLNEAFF
>TRBJ2-5|TRBD1|NA|TRBV29-1
TGCAGCGCTGACAGGGAGCAAGAGACCCAGTACTTC
CSADREQETQYF
>TRBJ2-5|NA|once|TRBV20-1
TGCAGTGCTAGCCCGGGACAAATGGGCCTCAAAGGGACCCAGTACTTC
CSASPGQMGLKGTQYF
>TRBJ1-2|NA|many|TRBV12-3/TRBV12-4
TGTGCCAGCCAGGGACCCGCTAACTATGGCTACACCTTC
CASQGPANYGYTF
>TRBJ2-3|NA|many|TRBV6-4
TGTGCCAGCAGTCCAGGAGACTACGACACAGATATGCAGTATTTT
CASSPGDYDTDMQYF
>TRBJ2-1|NA|NA|TRBV24-1
TGTGCCACCAGCGGCTTCCCCTACAATGAGCAGTTCTTC
CATSGFPYNEQFF
>TRBJ1-2|TRBD1|NA|TRBV7-3
TGTGCCAGCAGTGCGGACAGGTATAGCAGTGGCTACACCTTC
CASSADRYSSGYTF
>TRBJ2-5|NA|once|TRBV20-1
TGCAGTGCTCCCGGGGCCGGAGTGGAGACCCAGTACTTC
CSAPGAGVETQYF
>TRBJ1-1|TRBD1|many|TRBV24-1
TGTGCCACCAGTGACGCGACAGGGGGCGGCACTGAAGCTTTCTTT
CATSDATGGGTEAFF
>TRBJ2-5|NA|NA|TRBV24-1
TGTGCCACCAGTGATCCCCGGGACCTGCTTTTGGAGACCCAGTACTTC
CATSDPRDLLLETQYF
>TRBJ1-2|TRBD1|NA|TRBV20-1
TGCAGTGCTAACTCCGGGACAGCAAGCTACACCTTC
CSANSGTASYTF
>TRBJ1-6|NA|many|TRBV2
TGTGCCAGGGGGAGACCGATCATCAATTCACCCCTCCACTTT
CARGRPIINSPLHF
>TRBJ1-3|TRBD1|NA|TRBV20-1
TGCAGTGCTGGGACAGGGGGCGGAAACACCATATATTTT
CSAGTGGGNTIYF
>TRBJ1-1|TRBD1|NA|TRBV5-1
TGTGCCAGCAGCTTGCTCGGGACAGCGAACACTGAAGCTTTCTTT
CASSLLGTANTEAFF
>TRBJ1-4|NA|many|TRBV5-1
TGCGCCAGCGCACAAAGGGGGATCAATGAAAAACTGTTTTTT
CASAQRGINEKLFF
>TRBJ1-6|TRBD1|many|TRBV7-2
TGTGCCAGCAGCCATACAACACAGGGGAATAATTCACCCCTCCACTTT
CASSHTTQGNNSPLHF
>TRBJ1-3|NA|NA|TRBV10-3
TGTGCCATCGGACCTCGCGGGGTCTCTGGAAACACCATATATTTT
CAIGPRGVSGNTIYF
>TRBJ2-1|NA|NA|TRBV15
TGTGCCACCAGCAGTATAAGAGAGGAGCAGTTCTTC
CATSSIREEQFF
>TRBJ2-7|NA|once|TRBV29-1
TGTGCCAGCAGCCTTCCGACAGGAGTCACCTACGAGCAGTACTTC
CASSLPTGVTYEQYF
>TRBJ1-2|NA|many|TRBV11-2
TGTGCCAGCAGCGCCGATTTAATCATGGAGGGCTACACCTTC
CASSADLIMEGYTF
>TRBJ1-1|TRBD1|many|TRBV7-8
TGTGCCAGCAGCTCCTCCGGGACAGGGGGCGGGCGCACTGAAGCTTTCTTT
CASSSSGTGGGRTEAFF
>TRBJ2-1|TRBD1|many|TRBV12-3/TRBV12-4
TGTGCCAGCAGTCCAGGGGACAGGGGCTACAATGAGCAGTTCTTC
CASSPGDRGYNEQFF
>TRBJ1-1|NA|NA|TRBV7-8
TGTGCCAGCAGTGAACACATGTACACTGAAGCTTTCTTT
CASSEHMYTEAFF
>TRBJ1-2|TRBD1|many|TRBV6-2/TRBV6-3
TGTGCCAGCAGCGTACAGGGGGCATATGGCTACACCTTC
CASSVQGAYGYTF
>TRBJ1-1|NA|NA|TRBV24-1
TGTGCCACCCCCGTTTTGGTGTCCCGGGTGTGGTGGCTTGCGAACACTGAAGCTTTCTTT
CATPVLVSRVWWLANTEAFF
>TRBJ1-2|TRBD1|many|TRBV2
TGTGCCAGCAGTGAAGATAAGGGGGCGTATGTCGGCGGCTACACCTTC
CASSEDKGAYVGGYTF
>TRBJ1-1|NA|NA|TRBV28
TGTGCCAGCAAGGCCGTGAACACTGAAGCTTCCTTT
CASKAVNTEASF
>TRBJ1-2|TRBD1|once|TRBV7-8
TGTGCCAGCAGCGCGGACAGGTGGCATGGCTACACCTTC
CASSADRWHGYTF
>TRBJ2-5|NA|NA|TRBV25-1
TGTGCCAGCAGTGAAGGCCCCGGGGCCCAGTACTTC
CASSEGPGAQYF